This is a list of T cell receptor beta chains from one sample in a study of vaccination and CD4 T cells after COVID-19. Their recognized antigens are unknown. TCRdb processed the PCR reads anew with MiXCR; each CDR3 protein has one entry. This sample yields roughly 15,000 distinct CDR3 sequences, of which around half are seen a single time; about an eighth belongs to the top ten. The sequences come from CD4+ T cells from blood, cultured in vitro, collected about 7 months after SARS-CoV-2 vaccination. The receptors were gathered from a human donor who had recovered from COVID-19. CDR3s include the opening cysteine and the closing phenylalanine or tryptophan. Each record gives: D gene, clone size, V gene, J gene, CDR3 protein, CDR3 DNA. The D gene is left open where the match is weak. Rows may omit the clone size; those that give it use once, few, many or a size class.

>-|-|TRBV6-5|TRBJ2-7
CASRLLALSSYEQYF
TGTGCCAGCAGATTACTAGCCCTCAGCTCCTACGAGCAGTACTTC
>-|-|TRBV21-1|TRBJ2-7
CASSKMADYEQYF
TGTGCCAGCAGCAAAATGGCCGACTACGAGCAGTACTTC
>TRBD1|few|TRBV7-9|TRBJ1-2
CASSLTGAGIGYTF
TGTGCCAGCAGCTTAACAGGGGCGGGGATTGGCTACACCTTC
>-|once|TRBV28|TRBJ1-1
CASEGVNTEAFF
TGTGCCAGCGAGGGAGTGAACACTGAAGCTTTCTTT
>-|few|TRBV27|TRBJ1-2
CASSRTGTSNYGYTF
TGTGCCAGCAGTAGAACCGGGACCTCTAACTATGGCTACACCTTC
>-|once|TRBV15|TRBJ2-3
CATSRVRGPFTDTQYF
TGTGCCACCAGCAGAGTCCGGGGGCCTTTCACAGATACGCAGTATTTT
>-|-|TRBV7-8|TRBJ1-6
CASSLVGLGNSPLHF
TGTGCCAGCAGCTTAGTCGGCCTGGGGAATTCACCCCTCCACTTT
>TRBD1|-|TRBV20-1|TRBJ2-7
CSARDHQGTGAYEQYF
TGCAGTGCTAGAGATCATCAGGGGACAGGGGCATACGAGCAGTACTTC
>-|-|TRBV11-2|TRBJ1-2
CASTGGPGGGKYGYTF
TGTGCCAGCACCGGAGGCCCGGGGGGGGGGAAGTATGGCTACACCTTC
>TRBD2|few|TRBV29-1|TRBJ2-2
CSVGTSGRNWELFF
TGCAGCGTAGGGACTAGCGGGAGGAACTGGGAGCTGTTTTTT
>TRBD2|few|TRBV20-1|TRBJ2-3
CSAKRSGTSTDTQYF
TGCAGTGCTAAAAGGAGCGGGACTAGCACAGATACGCAGTATTTT
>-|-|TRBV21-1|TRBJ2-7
CASSKEGSGGAGEQYF
TGTGCCAGCAGCAAAGAGGGATCAGGGGGCGCGGGAGAGCAGTACTTC
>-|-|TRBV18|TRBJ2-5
CASSSTSGEETQYF
TGTGCCAGCTCGTCAACCTCAGGGGAAGAGACCCAGTACTTC
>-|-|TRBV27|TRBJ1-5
CASSLTPEQPQHF
TGTGCCAGCAGTTTAACCCCGGAGCAGCCCCAGCATTTT
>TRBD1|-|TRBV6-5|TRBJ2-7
CASSYGDRGLPYEQYF
TGTGCCAGCAGTTACGGGGACAGGGGGCTTCCCTACGAGCAGTACTTC
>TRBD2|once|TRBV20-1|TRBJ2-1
CSARAGLAESYNEQFF
TGCAGTGCTAGAGCAGGACTAGCGGAGTCCTACAATGAGCAGTTCTTC
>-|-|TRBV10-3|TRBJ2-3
CAISEPHGSKDTQYF
TGTGCCATCAGTGAGCCGCACGGAAGTAAAGATACGCAGTATTTT
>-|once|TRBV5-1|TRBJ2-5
CASSLVRGETQYF
TGCGCCAGCAGCTTGGTCAGGGGAGAGACCCAGTACTTC
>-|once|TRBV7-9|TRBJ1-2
CASSLGTGFNYGYTF
TGTGCCAGCAGCTTAGGCACGGGGTTCAATTATGGCTACACCTTC
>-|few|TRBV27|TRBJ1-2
CASSSLMADYGYTF
TGTGCCAGCAGTTCCCTAATGGCGGACTATGGCTACACCTTC
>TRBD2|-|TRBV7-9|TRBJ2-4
CASSLGLAGLAKNIQYF
TGTGCCAGCAGCTTAGGGCTAGCGGGGCTAGCCAAAAACATTCAGTACTTC
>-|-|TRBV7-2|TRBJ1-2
CASSFEGYYGYTF
TGTGCCAGCAGCTTTGAAGGGTACTATGGCTACACCTTC
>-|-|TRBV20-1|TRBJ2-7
CSARDFGRGYREQYF
TGCAGTGCTAGAGATTTTGGAAGGGGATATAGGGAGCAGTACTTC
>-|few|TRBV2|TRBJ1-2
CASSDTHYGYTF
TGTGCCAGCAGCGACACCCACTATGGCTACACCTTC
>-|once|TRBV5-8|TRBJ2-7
CASSSTGRTYEQYF
TGTGCCAGCAGCTCGACAGGCCGAACCTACGAGCAGTACTTC
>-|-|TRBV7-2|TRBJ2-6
CASSFTGANVLTF
TGTGCCAGCAGCTTCACCGGGGCCAACGTCCTGACTTTC
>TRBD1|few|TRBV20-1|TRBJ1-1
CSARVRTGGAEAFF
TGCAGTGCTAGAGTTCGGACAGGGGGTGCTGAAGCTTTCTTT
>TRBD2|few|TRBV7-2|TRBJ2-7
CASSLLAGDYEQYF
TGTGCCAGCAGCTTATTAGCGGGAGATTACGAGCAGTACTTC
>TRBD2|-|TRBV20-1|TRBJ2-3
CSARTSGGLDTQYF
TGCAGTGCCAGGACTAGCGGGGGATTAGATACGCAGTATTTT
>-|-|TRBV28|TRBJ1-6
CASSLIKGPLHF
TGTGCCAGCAGTTTAATCAAGGGGCCCCTCCACTTT
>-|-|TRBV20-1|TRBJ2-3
CSASGREWGTDTQYF
TGCAGTGCTAGCGGTAGGGAGTGGGGGACAGATACGCAGTATTTT
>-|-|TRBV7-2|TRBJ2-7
CASSQGPKDEQYF
TGTGCCAGCAGCCAGGGGCCTAAGGACGAGCAGTACTTC
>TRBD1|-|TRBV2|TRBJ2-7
CASGGQGPYF
TGTGCCAGCGGGGGACAGGGACCGTACTTC
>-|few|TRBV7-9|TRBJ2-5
CASSPMTGEETQYF
TGTGCCAGCAGCCCCATGACAGGAGAAGAGACCCAGTACTTC
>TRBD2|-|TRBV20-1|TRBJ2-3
CSARDGGVGTDTQYF
TGCAGTGCTAGAGACGGGGGGGTTGGCACAGATACGCAGTATTTT
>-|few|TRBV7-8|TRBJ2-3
CASSADRRRADTQYF
TGTGCCAGCAGCGCGGACAGGAGGAGGGCAGATACGCAGTATTTT
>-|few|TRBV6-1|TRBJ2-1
CASSIRTANSYNEQFF
TGTGCCAGCAGTATCCGGACGGCCAATTCCTACAATGAGCAGTTCTTC
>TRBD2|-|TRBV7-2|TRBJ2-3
CASSLIPGGDTQYF
TGTGCCAGCAGCTTAATTCCCGGGGGGGATACGCAGTATTTT
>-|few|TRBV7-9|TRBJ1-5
CASSFDEQPQHF
TGTGCCAGCAGCTTTGACGAGCAGCCCCAGCATTTT
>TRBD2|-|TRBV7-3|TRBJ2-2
CASSLQGGRAGGELFF
TGTGCCAGCAGCTTACAAGGCGGGAGGGCCGGCGGGGAGCTGTTTTTT
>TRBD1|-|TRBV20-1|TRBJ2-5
CSVATGGYQETQYF
TGCAGTGTCGCGACAGGGGGGTACCAAGAGACCCAGTACTTC
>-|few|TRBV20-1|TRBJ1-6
CSARDFRDEASPLHF
TGCAGTGCTAGGGATTTTAGGGACGAAGCTTCACCCCTCCACTTT
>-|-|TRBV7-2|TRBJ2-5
CASSYEGLGTQYF
TGTGCCAGCAGTTACGAGGGGCTCGGGACCCAGTACTTC
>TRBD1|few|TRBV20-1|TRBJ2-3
CSVGQGLDTQYF
TGCAGTGTCGGACAGGGGTTAGATACGCAGTATTTT
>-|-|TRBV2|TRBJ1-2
CASSEEGGYGYTF
TGTGCCAGCAGTGAGGAGGGGGGATATGGCTACACCTTC
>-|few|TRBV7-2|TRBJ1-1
CASSLVGMNTEAFF
TGTGCCAGCAGCTTAGTAGGGATGAACACTGAAGCTTTCTTT
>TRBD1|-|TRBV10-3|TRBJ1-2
CAISSNSRGLGGYTF
TGTGCCATCAGCTCCAATTCCAGGGGGCTGGGGGGCTACACCTTC
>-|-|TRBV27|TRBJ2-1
CASGVGYELYNEQFF
TGTGCCAGCGGGGTAGGCTATGAACTGTACAATGAGCAGTTCTTC
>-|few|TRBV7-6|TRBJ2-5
CASSPGSQETQYF
TGTGCCAGCAGCCCCGGGTCCCAAGAGACCCAGTACTTC
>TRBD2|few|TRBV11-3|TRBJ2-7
CASSFGTSGRGSYEQYF
TGTGCCAGCAGCTTTGGGACTAGCGGGAGAGGGTCCTACGAGCAGTACTTC
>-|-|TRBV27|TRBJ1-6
CASSRTGIDSPLHF
TGTGCCAGCAGTAGAACAGGGATCGACTCACCCCTCCACTTT
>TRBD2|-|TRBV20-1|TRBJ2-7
CSASGTSGVSYEQYF
TGCAGTGCTTCTGGGACTAGCGGGGTATCCTACGAGCAGTACTTC
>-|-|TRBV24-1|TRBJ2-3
CATGRAGDTQYF
TGTGCCACCGGCAGAGCGGGCGATACGCAGTATTTT